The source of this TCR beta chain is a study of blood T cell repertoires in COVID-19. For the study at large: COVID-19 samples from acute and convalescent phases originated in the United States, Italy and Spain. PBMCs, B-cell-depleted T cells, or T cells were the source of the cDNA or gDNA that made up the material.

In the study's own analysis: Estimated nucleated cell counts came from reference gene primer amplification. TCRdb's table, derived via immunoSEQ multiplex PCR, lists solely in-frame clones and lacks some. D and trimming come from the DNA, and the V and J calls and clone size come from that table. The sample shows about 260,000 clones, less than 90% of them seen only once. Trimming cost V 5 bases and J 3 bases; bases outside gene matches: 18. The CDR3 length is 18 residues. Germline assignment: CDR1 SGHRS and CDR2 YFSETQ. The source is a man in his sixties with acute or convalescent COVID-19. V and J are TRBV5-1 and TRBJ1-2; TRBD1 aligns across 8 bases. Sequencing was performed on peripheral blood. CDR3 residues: CASSVPRAGGQSYYGYTF. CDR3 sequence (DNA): TGCGCCAGCAGTGTCCCTAGAGCAGGGGGCCAAAGCTACTATGGCTACACCTTC. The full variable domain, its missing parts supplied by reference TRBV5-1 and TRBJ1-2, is KAGVTQTPRYLIKTRGQQVTLSCSPISGHRSVSWYQQTPGQGLQFLFEYFSETQRNKGNFPGRFSGRQFSNSRSEMNVSTLELGDSALYLCASSVPRAGGQSYYGYTFGSGTRLTVV.